This record looks at one TCR beta chain sequence and its context. Its antigen is not identified. An end of the junction does not agree with germline; a read error may underlie this. These data belong to a study of T cells in Graves' hyperthyroidism and ophthalmopathy. Broader study findings: The majority of expanded thyroid clonotypes above 0.001 also appeared in blood.

Diagnoses were made from clinical symptoms, serum measures (thyroxine and TRAb), thyroid ultrasound and orbital computed tomography. CDR1 and CDR2 (germline): SSHAT, FNYEAQ (reference sequence). This CDR3 region has 16 residues. It was RNA transcripts that yielded the amplified TCR beta CDR3 regions. The HTBI primer set was used in a first-round RT-PCR of the TCR CDR3. TCRdb re-derived calls from the multiplex PCR reads in MiXCR, one entry per CDR3 protein. Seen here are hundreds of thousands of distinct CDR3 sequences, 17% observed once, and the top ten hold around 17%. This receptor was taken from a woman younger than 30 with Graves' ophthalmopathy. Sequences were obtained from blood. This sequence joins TRBV7-7 and TRBJ2-5; TRBD2 matches 8 bases. The CDR3 region has the DNA TGTGCTAGCAGCTTAGTCGGGGGTAGCGGGAAAGAGACCCAGTACTTC. It encodes CASSLVGGSGKETQYF.